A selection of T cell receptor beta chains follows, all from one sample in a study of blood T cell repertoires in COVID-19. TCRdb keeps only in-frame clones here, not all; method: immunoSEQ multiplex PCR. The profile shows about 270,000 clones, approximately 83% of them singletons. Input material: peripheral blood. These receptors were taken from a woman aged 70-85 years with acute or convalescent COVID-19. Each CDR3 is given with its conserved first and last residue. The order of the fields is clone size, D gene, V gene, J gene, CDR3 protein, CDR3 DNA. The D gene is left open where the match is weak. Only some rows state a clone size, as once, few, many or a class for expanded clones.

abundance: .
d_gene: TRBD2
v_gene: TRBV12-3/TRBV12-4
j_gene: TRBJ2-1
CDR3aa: CASGGAYNEQFF
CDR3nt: TGTGCCAGCGGGGGGGCCTACAATGAGCAGTTCTTC

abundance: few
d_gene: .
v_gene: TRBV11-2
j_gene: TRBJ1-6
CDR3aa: CASSNTDDSPLHF
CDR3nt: TGTGCCAGCAGCAACACAGATGATTCACCCCTCCACTTT

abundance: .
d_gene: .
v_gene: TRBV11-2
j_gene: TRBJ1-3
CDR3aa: CASSSRLSGNTIYF
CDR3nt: TGTGCCAGCAGCTCCAGGCTCTCTGGAAACACCATATATTTT

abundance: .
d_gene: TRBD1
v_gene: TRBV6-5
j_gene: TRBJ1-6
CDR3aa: CASKTGETYNSPLHF
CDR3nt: TGTGCCAGCAAGACAGGGGAAACCTATAATTCACCCCTCCACTTT

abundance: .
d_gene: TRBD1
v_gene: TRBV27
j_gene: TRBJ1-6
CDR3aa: CASSFDRVRSPLHF
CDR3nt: TGTGCCAGCAGCTTCGACAGGGTTCGCTCACCCCTCCACTTT

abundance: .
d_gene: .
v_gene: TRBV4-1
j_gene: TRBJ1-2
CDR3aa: CASSAPGRGRNYGYTF
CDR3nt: TGCGCCAGCAGTGCCCCGGGGAGAGGCCGTAACTATGGCTACACCTTC

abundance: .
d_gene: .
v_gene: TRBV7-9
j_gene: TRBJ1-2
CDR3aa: CASTRSVGGGYGYTF
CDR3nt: TGTGCCAGCACCCGATCCGTGGGAGGTGGCTATGGCTACACCTTC

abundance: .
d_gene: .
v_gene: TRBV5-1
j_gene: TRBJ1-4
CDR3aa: CASSLARVEINEKLFF
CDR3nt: TGCGCCAGCAGCTTGGCCAGGGTGGAGATTAATGAAAAACTGTTTTTT

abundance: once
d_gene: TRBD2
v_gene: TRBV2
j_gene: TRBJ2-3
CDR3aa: CASSGTSGGAGTDTQYF
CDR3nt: TGTGCCAGCAGTGGGACTAGCGGGGGGGCGGGCACAGATACGCAGTATTTT

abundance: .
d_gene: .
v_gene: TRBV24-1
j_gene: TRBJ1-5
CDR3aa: CATSDPGRGDNQPQHF
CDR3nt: TGTGCCACCAGTGACCCTGGGAGGGGGGATAATCAGCCCCAGCATTTT

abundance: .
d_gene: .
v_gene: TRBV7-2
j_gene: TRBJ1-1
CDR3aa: CASSSQYLTEAFF
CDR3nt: TGTGCCAGCAGCTCCCAGTACCTCACTGAAGCTTTCTTT

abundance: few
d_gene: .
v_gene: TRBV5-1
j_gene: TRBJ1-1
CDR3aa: CASSYRVRNTEAFF
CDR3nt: TGCGCCAGCAGCTACAGGGTCCGGAACACTGAAGCTTTCTTT

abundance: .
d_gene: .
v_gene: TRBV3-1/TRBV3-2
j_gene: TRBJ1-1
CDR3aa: CASARRGGTEAFF
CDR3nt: TGTGCCAGCGCTCGCCGGGGGGGCACTGAAGCTTTCTTT

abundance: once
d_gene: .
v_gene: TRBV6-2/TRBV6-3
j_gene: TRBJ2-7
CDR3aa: CASSYEDSNEQYF
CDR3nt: TGTGCCAGCAGTTATGAGGACAGCAACGAGCAGTACTTC

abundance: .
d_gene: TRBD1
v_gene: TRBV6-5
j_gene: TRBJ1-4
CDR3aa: CASSSRDRGLEKLFF
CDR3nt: TGTGCCAGCAGCTCCCGGGACAGGGGGCTTGAAAAACTGTTTTTT

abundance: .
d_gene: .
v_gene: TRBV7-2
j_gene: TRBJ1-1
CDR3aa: CASSFSVNTEAFF
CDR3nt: TGTGCCAGCAGCTTTTCCGTGAACACTGAAGCTTTCTTT

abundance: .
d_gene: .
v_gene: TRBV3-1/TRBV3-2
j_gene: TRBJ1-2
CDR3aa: CASSGGNGGYTF
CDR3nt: TGTGCCAGCAGCGGAGGGAACGGGGGCTACACCTTC

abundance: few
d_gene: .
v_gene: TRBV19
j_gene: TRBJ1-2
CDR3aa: CASSIETQGKYGYTF
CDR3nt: TGTGCCAGTAGTATAGAGACGCAGGGGAAGTATGGCTACACCTTC

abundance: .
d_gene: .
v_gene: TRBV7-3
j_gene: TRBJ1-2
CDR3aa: CASSLLPGEGYTF
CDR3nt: TGTGCCAGCAGCTTACTTCCGGGGGAGGGCTACACCTTC

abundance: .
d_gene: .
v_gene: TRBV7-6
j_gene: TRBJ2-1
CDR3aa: CASSLAKLDLKQFF
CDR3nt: TGTGCCAGCAGCTTAGCGAAGTTGGACTTAAAGCAGTTCTTC

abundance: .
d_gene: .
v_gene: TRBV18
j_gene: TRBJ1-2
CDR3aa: CASSGNRVGFYGYTF
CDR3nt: TGTGCCAGCTCAGGAAACAGGGTAGGCTTCTATGGCTACACCTTC

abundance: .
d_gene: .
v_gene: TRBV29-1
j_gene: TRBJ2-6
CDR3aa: CSVDGTPYSGANVLTF
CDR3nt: TGCAGCGTTGATGGGACACCCTACTCTGGGGCCAACGTCCTGACTTTC

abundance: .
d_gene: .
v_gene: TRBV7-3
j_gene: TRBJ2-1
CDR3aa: CASSPNRDSYNEQFF
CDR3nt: TGTGCCAGCAGCCCTAACCGGGACTCGTACAATGAGCAGTTCTTC

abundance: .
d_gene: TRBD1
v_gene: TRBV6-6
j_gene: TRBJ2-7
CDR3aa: CASRDRGLYEQYF
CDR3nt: TGTGCCAGCAGGGACAGGGGGCTTTACGAGCAGTACTTC

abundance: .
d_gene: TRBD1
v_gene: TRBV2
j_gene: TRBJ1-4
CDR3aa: CASIQQGSSEKLFF
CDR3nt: TGTGCCAGCATTCAACAGGGGAGTAGTGAAAAACTGTTTTTT

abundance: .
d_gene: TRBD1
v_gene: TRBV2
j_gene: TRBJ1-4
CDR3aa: CASSERGGGNEKLFF
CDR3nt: TGTGCCAGCAGTGAAAGAGGGGGCGGGAATGAAAAACTGTTTTTT

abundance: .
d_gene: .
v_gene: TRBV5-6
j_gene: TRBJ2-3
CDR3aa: CASSARGWGDTQYF
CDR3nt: TGTGCCAGCAGCGCAAGAGGGTGGGGAGATACGCAGTATTTT

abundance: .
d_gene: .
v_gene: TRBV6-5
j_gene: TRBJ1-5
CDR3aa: CASSYSKEGRAQHF
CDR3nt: TGTGCCAGCAGTTACTCGAAGGAGGGGCGAGCCCAGCATTTT

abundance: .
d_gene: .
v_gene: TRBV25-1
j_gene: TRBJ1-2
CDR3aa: CASIPSGGGGYTF
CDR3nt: TGTGCCAGCATCCCTTCTGGGGGGGGCGGCTACACCTTC

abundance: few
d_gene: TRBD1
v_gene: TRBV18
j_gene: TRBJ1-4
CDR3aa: CASSPDRVNEKLFF
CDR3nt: TGTGCCAGCTCTCCGGACAGGGTAAATGAAAAACTGTTTTTT

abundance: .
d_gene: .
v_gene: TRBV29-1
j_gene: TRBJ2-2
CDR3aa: CSVQEGVDRRLNTGELFF
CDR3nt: TGCAGCGTTCAGGAAGGGGTGGACAGAAGATTGAACACCGGGGAGCTGTTTTTT

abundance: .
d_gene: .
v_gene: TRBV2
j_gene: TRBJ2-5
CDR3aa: CASSARGRGVRETQYF
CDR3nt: TGTGCCAGCAGCGCCAGGGGCAGGGGGGTACGAGAGACCCAGTACTTC

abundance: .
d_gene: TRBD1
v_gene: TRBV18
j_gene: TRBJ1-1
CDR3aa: CASSPIAGTVNTEAFF
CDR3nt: TGTGCCAGCTCGCCCATTGCCGGGACAGTGAACACTGAAGCTTTCTTT

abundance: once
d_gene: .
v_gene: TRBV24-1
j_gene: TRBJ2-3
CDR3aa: CATRAVGSADTQYF
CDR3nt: TGTGCCACCAGGGCGGTTGGGAGCGCAGATACGCAGTATTTT

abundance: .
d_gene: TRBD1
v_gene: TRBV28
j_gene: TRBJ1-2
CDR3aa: CASSLPQGKITRYTF
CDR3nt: TGTGCCAGCAGTCTGCCACAGGGGAAAATTACCCGCTACACCTTC

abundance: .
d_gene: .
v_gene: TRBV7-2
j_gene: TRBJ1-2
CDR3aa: CASNPSIQGDGYTF
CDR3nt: TGTGCCAGCAATCCCTCTATCCAGGGCGATGGCTACACCTTC

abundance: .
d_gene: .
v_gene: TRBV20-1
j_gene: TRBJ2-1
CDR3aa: CSAERGNEQFF
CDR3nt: TGCAGTGCCGAACGGGGTAATGAGCAGTTCTTC

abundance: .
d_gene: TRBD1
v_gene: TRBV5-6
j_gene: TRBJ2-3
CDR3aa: CASSLETGVIGNTQYF
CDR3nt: TGTGCCAGCAGCTTAGAGACAGGGGTGATTGGAAATACGCAGTATTTT

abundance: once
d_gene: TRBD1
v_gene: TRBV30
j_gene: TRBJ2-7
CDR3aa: CAWGPTGRSEQYF
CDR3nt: TGTGCCTGGGGTCCGACAGGGAGAAGCGAGCAGTACTTC

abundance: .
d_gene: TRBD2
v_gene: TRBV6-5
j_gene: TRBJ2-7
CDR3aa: CASSLAGDPYEQYF
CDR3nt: TGTGCCAGCAGCTTAGCGGGGGACCCCTACGAGCAGTACTTC

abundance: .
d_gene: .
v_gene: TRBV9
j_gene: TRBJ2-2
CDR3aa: CASSPQQGRGTGELFF
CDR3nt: TGTGCCAGCAGCCCCCAACAGGGTAGAGGCACCGGGGAGCTGTTTTTT

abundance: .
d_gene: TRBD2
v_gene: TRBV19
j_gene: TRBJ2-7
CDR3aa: CASSPGGDVPVYEQYF
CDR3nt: TGTGCCAGTAGTCCCGGGGGGGACGTTCCCGTCTACGAGCAGTACTTC

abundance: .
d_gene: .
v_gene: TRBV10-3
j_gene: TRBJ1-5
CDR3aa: CAIRQDSNSNQPQHF
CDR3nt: TGTGCCATCAGACAAGACAGCAATAGCAATCAGCCCCAGCATTTT

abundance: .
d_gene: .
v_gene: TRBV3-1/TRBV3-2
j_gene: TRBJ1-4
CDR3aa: CASRRGTNEKLFF
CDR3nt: TGTGCCAGCAGGAGGGGGACTAATGAAAAACTGTTTTTT

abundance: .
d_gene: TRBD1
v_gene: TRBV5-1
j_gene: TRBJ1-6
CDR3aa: CASSPGQSSYNSPLHF
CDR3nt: TGCGCCAGCAGCCCGGGACAGAGCTCCTATAATTCACCCCTCCACTTT

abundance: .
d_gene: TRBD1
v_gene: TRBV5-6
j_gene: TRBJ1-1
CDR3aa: CASSLATGNTGNTEAFF
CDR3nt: TGTGCCAGCAGCTTGGCGACAGGGAACACAGGGAACACTGAAGCTTTCTTT

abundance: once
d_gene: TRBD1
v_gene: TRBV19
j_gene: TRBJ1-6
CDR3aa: CASSSNPGQKSSPLHF
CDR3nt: TGTGCCAGTTCCTCCAATCCGGGACAGAAAAGTTCACCCCTCCACTTT

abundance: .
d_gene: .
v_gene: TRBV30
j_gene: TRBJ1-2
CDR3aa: CAWSVGGRGLGYTF
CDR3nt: TGTGCCTGGAGTGTAGGAGGCCGCGGTCTTGGCTACACCTTC

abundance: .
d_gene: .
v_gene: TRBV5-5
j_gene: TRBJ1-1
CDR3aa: CASSRQSMNTEAFF
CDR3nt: TGTGCCAGCAGCCGACAGTCGATGAACACTGAAGCTTTCTTT

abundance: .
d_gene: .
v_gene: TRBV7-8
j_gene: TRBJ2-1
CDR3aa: CASSLLASLYNEQFF
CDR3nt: TGTGCCAGCAGCTTACTAGCATCCCTATACAATGAGCAGTTCTTC

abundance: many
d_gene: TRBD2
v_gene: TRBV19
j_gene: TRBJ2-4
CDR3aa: CASSIASGARPNIQYF
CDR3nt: TGTGCCAGTAGTATAGCAAGCGGGGCGCGACCAAACATTCAGTACTTC

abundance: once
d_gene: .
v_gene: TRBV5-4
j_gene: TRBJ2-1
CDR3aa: CASSSGGSVISYNEQFF
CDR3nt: TGTGCCAGCAGCTCCGGGGGATCTGTTATCTCCTACAATGAGCAGTTCTTC

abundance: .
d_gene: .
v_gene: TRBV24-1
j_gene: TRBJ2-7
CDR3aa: CATSATRGANAYEQYF
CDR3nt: TGTGCCACCAGTGCCACGCGGGGCGCCAACGCCTACGAGCAGTACTTC